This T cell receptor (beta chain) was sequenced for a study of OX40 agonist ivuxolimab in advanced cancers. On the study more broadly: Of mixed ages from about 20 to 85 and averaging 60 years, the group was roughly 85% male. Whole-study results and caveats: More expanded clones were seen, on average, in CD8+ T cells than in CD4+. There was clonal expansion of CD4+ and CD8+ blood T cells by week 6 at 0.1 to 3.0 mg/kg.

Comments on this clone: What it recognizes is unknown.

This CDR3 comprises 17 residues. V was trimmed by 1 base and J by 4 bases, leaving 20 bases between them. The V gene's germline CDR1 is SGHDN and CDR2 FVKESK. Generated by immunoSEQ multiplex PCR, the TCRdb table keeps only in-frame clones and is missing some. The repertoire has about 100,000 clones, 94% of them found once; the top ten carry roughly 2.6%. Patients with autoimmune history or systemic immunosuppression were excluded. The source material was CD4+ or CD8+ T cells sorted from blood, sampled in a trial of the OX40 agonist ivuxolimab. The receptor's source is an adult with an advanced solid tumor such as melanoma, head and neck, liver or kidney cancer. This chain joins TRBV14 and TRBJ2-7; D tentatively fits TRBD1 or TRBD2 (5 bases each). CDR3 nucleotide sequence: TGTGCCAGCAGCCAAGTTCTCATCCGGGGCGTCCCTTACGAGCAGTACTTC. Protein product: CASSQVLIRGVPYEQYF.